The entry below gives a single TCR beta chain sequence along with its context. Its antigen is not identified. TRB rearrangements were amplified by touch-down multiplex PCR with mixed TRB-A/B primers. Reanalyzing the multiplex PCR reads, TCRdb keeps one entry per CDR3 protein, without DNA. Its clone listing holds about 15,000 distinct CDR3 sequences. Germline V gene sequence: CDR1 SGHRS, CDR2 YFSETQ. The CDR3 is 16 amino acids. The data are from a study of T cell clusters in autoimmune cytopenias. Overall study results and limits: No experiment has yet validated the function of the T cell clusters defined in silico.

About 37,500 genome equivalents of blood DNA were amplified for TRB. Sequencing used peripheral blood. The J gene is TRBJ2-7, the V gene TRBV5-1; TCRdb indicates TRBD2, and absent DNA this call remains unverified. The receptor's source is a human donor with an autoimmune cytopenia or autoimmune hepatitis (not recorded which). CDR3 amino acids: CASSLASGRRPDEQYF.